Presented here are 23 T cell receptor beta chains from one specimen sequenced in a study of blood T cell repertoires in COVID-19 (dated by TCRdb to about 2020). Library prep was done by the immunoSEQ multiplex PCR assay. TCRdb's version of the immuneACCESS table is confined to in-frame rearrangements and falls short of the full clone set. An unresolved V gene accounts for under half of the shortfall where checked; the remainder is of unknown origin. Present in this sample are under 200,000 clones, more than 75% of which were seen just once. The ten top clones hold 3.7% of the sample. The source material was peripheral blood. Every receptor here comes from a man in his late teens or twenties with active or convalescent COVID-19.

The chain links TRBV11-2 to TRBJ2-2; 8 bases line up with TRBD2. The V and J ends lost 0 bases and 5 bases, in that order; junction bases with no gene match: 2. CDR3 size: 15 residues. Looked up from germline, CDR1 is SGHAT and CDR2 is FQNNGV. CDR3 nucleotide sequence: TGTGCCAGCAGCTTAGACGGGACTAGAACCGGGGAGCTGTTTTTT. This encodes CASSLDGTRTGELFF.

This clone was observed a single time. V gene TRBV5-4 combines with J gene TRBJ1-1; TRBD1 aligns across 7 bases. V was pared by 0 bases and J by 4 bases, with 6 bases of the junction left unmatched. There are 15 residues in the CDR3. Germline V lookup: CDR1 SGHNT, CDR2 YYREEE (reference sequence). CDR3 sequence (DNA): TGTGCCAGCAGCTTGGGGGCAGGGGGTAGCACTGAAGCTTTCTTT. It yields the protein CASSLGAGGSTEAFF. Variable domain in full (rest from reference TRBV5-4 and TRBJ1-1): ETGVTQSPTHLIKTRGQQVTLRCSSQSGHNTVSWYQQALGQGPQFIFQYYREEENGRGNFPPRFSGLQFPNYSSELNVNALELDDSALYLCASSLGAGGSTEAFFGQGTRLTVV.

J is TRBJ2-4 and V is TRBV11-2, with D possibly TRBD2 on 5 matching bases. With 3 bases removed from V and 8 bases from J, the gap between germline ends came to 17 bases. Per germline, CDR1 SGHAT and CDR2 FQNNGV. The CDR3 loop spans 15 amino acids. CDR3 nucleotide sequence: TGTGCCAGCAGCTTGGCCGGACCGGAGGCTCACATTCAGTACTTC. This sequence encodes CASSLAGPEAHIQYF.

This chain uses TRBV5-5 with TRBJ1-5, with no clear D. The CDR3 spans 16 residues. Trimming pared 6 bases from V and 3 bases from J, leaving 19 bases between. Germline assignment: CDR1 SGHKS and CDR2 YYEKEE (reference sequence). The DNA of the CDR3 is TGTGCCAGCACCACGGGAGGTGGAAATCCCAATCAGCCCCAGCATTTT. Residues: CASTTGGGNPNQPQHF.

The rearrangement uses TRBV5-4 and TRBJ2-3; 16 bases are a match to TRBD2. The CDR3 has 20 amino acids. Germline CDR1 is SGHNT and CDR2 is YYREEE (reference sequence). The junction had 12 bases not matched to a gene; V was cut back by 4 bases and J by 1 base. The CDR3 nucleotides are TGTGCCAGCAGCGGTTCCCCGGGACTAGCGGGAGGGTCGGGCACAGATACGCAGTATTTT. Translation gives CASSGSPGLAGGSGTDTQYF.

J is TRBJ2-3 and V is TRBV2; 8 bases map to TRBD2. Germline V gene data show CDR1 as SNHLY and CDR2 as FYNNEI. This CDR3 has 16 residues. V shed 1 base and J 2 bases; nucleotides not matched to a gene: 5. CDR3 sequence: CASSEGLAGLTDTQYF. For the CDR3, the DNA is TGTGCCAGCAGTGAAGGGCTAGCGGGTCTCACAGATACGCAGTATTTT.

The rearrangement uses TRBV5-1 and TRBJ1-6; perhaps TRBD1 as D (5 bases). V lost 0 bases, J lost 8 bases, and 21 bases lay in between. The CDR3 sequence is 18 residues long. Germline CDR1 SGHRS, CDR2 YFSETQ. CDR3 DNA: TGCGCCAGCAGCTTGGAAGGAGCAGGGATCCCGTTTTATTCACCCCTCCACTTT. This translates into CASSLEGAGIPFYSPLHF.

This chain joins TRBV2 and TRBJ2-7; D is possibly TRBD1 (6 bases). V was cut by 5 bases and J by 6 bases, with 14 bases left in between. The germline V gene encodes CDR1 SNHLY and CDR2 FYNNEI. This CDR3 has 13 residues. The CDR3 sequence: CASSWTVGGEQYV. The CDR3 DNA reads TGTGCCAGCAGTTGGACTGTAGGGGGCGAGCAGTACGTC.

The rearrangement joins TRBV4-3 to TRBJ2-3; 9 bases are shared with TRBD2. This CDR3 has 16 amino acids. CDR1 LGHNA and CDR2 YSLEER come from the germline V gene. V lost 4 bases to trimming and J lost 3 bases; unmatched junction nucleotides: 8. CDR3 nucleotide sequence: TGCGCCAGCAGCCCTGCCCGCGGGGGGGGGACAGATACGCAGTATTTT. Amino acids: CASSPARGGGTDTQYF.

The chain combines TRBV7-8 with TRBJ1-6; D not certain. Trimming removed 3 bases from V and 11 bases from J, with 23 bases in between. The CDR3 is 17 residues long. Per germline, CDR1 SGHVS and CDR2 FQNEAQ. The CDR3 loop reads CASSFKVGPKERTPLHF. For the CDR3, the DNA is TGTGCCAGCAGCTTCAAAGTTGGGCCAAAAGAAAGGACACCCCTCCACTTT.

The V gene is TRBV5-1, the J gene TRBJ2-4; 7 bases are a match to TRBD2. The V gene end was trimmed by 7 bases and the J gene end by 5 bases; junction bases not matched to a gene: 12. The CDR3 is 15 amino acids. Germline assignment: CDR1 SGHRS and CDR2 YFSETQ. CDR3 protein: CASSERDGGENIQYF. DNA for the CDR3: TGCGCCAGCTCTGAGCGGGACGGGGGAGAAAACATTCAGTACTTC. The full variable domain, in which reference TRBV5-1 and TRBJ2-4 provide the parts outside the CDR3, is KAGVTQTPRYLIKTRGQQVTLSCSPISGHRSVSWYQQTPGQGLQFLFEYFSETQRNKGNFPGRFSGRQFSNSRSEMNVSTLELGDSALYLCASSERDGGENIQYFGAGTRLSVL.

This clone was picked up a small number of times. The junction shows a germline mismatch at one end, possibly a read error. This chain uses TRBV5-1 with TRBJ1-2, with a weak D call TRBD1 (6 bases). The CDR3 contains 13 residues. CDR1 and CDR2 from the germline V gene are SGHRS and YFSETQ. The CDR3: CASRLGQGNGYTF. In nucleotides, the CDR3 is TGCGCCAGCAGATTGGGGCAGGGGAATGGCTACACCTTC.

The chain joins TRBV29-1 to TRBJ2-7; D is possibly TRBD1 (5 bases). Looked up from germline, CDR1 is SQVTM and CDR2 is ANQGSEA. CDR3 length: 14 residues. Trimming took 4 bases from V and 2 from J, leaving 15 bases between them. The DNA for the CDR3 is TGCAGCGTTGCTCAGGGATTAAGAGCCTACGAGCAGTACTTC. It translates to CSVAQGLRAYEQYF.

This clone was observed a handful of times. The chain couples TRBV25-1 to TRBJ1-2, with a possible D match to TRBD1 (5 bases). V was clipped by 2 bases and J by 8 bases, with 12 bases between them. This CDR3 spans 13 amino acids. Germline lookup yields CDR1 MGHDK and CDR2 SYGVNS. The CDR3 protein is CASSEGLGVGYTF. Written as DNA, the CDR3 is TGTGCCAGCAGTGAAGGGTTAGGGGTCGGCTACACCTTC.

The V gene is TRBV5-6, the J gene TRBJ1-1; 7 nucleotides agree with TRBD1. V shed 0 bases and J 11 bases; nucleotides not matched to a gene: 4. The CDR3 extends over 12 amino acids. CDR1 SGHDT and CDR2 YYEEEE come from the germline V gene. In nucleotides, the CDR3 is TGTGCCAGCAGCTTGGAGGGGGCAGGGGCTTTCTTT. This codes for CASSLEGAGAFF.

The genes are TRBV4-1 and TRBJ2-7; TRBD1 matches at 11 bases. This CDR3 region has 16 residues. From germline, CDR1 is MGHRA and CDR2 YSYEKL. Trimming took 1 base from V and 3 from J; bases not matched to a gene: 5. The CDR3 sequence: CASSQGWGQGVYEQYV. CDR3 in DNA: TGCGCCAGCAGCCAAGGTTGGGGACAGGGGGTCTACGAGCAGTACGTC.

For the CDR3, the DNA is TGTGCCAGCAGTTTTGAGGGGACTCTCTCTGGAAACACCATATATTTT. This codes for CASSFEGTLSGNTIYF. V gene TRBV28 combines with J gene TRBJ1-3, with TRBD1 as a possible D gene (5 bases). Germline-derived CDR1 and CDR2 are MDHEN and SYDVKM. CDR3 length equals 16 residues. The V end lost 3 bases, the J end lost 0 bases, and 12 bases lay between the germline ends.

This clone was picked up one time. V gene TRBV6-5 combines with J gene TRBJ2-3; D not resolved. Germline CDR1 MNHEY, CDR2 SVGAGI. The CDR3 spans 16 residues. The V and J ends lost 0 bases and 2 bases respectively, with 12 bases between them. The CDR3 here is CASSYSNGGDTDTQYF. Written as DNA, the CDR3 is TGTGCCAGCAGTTACTCGAATGGCGGAGACACAGATACGCAGTATTTT.

This clone appeared a single time. V is TRBV5-4 and J is TRBJ1-6, with D possibly matching TRBD1 (6 bases). The CDR3 covers 15 residues. Germline CDR1 is SGHNT and CDR2 is YYREEE (reference sequence). Between the trimmed V and J ends, which lost 2 bases and 7 bases, there was a span of 13 bases. The CDR3 is CASSLSGTGNSPLHF. CDR3 DNA sequence: TGTGCCAGCAGCTTATCCGGTACAGGGAATTCACCCCTCCACTTT.

This rearrangement joins TRBV19 to TRBJ1-2, with a tentative D call TRBD1 (6 bases). Germline assignment: CDR1 LNHDA and CDR2 SQIVND (reference sequence). There are 14 residues in the CDR3. V was shortened by 0 bases and J by 6 bases, with 11 bases between the two germline ends. CDR3 in DNA: TGTGCCAGTAGTATAGAAGGGGGACCGGATGGCTACACCTTC. Residues: CASSIEGGPDGYTF.

The chain joins TRBV30 to TRBJ2-3, with 11 bases matching TRBD2. Trimming took 3 bases from V and 1 from J; bases not matched to a gene: 3. Germline V lookup: CDR1 GTSNPN, CDR2 SVGIG (reference sequence). The CDR3 has 15 amino acids. CDR3 nucleotides: TGTGCCTGGAGACTAGCGGGAGTGGGCACAGATACGCAGTATTTT. This gives the protein CAWRLAGVGTDTQYF.

The V call is TRBV30, the J call TRBJ1-1; D is perhaps TRBD1 (5 bases). Per the germline V gene, CDR1 is GTSNPN and CDR2 is SVGIG (reference sequence). The CDR3 spans 15 residues. V lost 3 bases and J lost 3, with 17 bases in between. The CDR3 reads CAWRSNRLGDTEAFF. The DNA of the CDR3 is TGTGCCTGGAGGAGTAATCGTTTAGGGGACACTGAAGCTTTCTTT.

The V call is TRBV19, the J call TRBJ1-5; D ambiguous. The germline V gene encodes CDR1 LNHDA and CDR2 SQIVND (reference sequence). V was trimmed by 3 bases and J by 5 bases, leaving 14 bases between them. This CDR3 is 15 amino acids long. CDR3 in DNA: TGTGCCAGTAGTATTTACAATACACGGGATCAGCCCCAGCATTTT. Protein: CASSIYNTRDQPQHF.